The next 32 T cell receptor beta chains were all read from a single sample in a study of shared clonotypes between healthy human individuals. Clones were sequenced by immunoSEQ multiplex PCR, and TCRdb holds only the in-frame ones, with some missing. The repertoire has over 400,000 clones, 70% to 80% of them found once; the top ten carry around 12%. Source material: PBMCs. The receptors come from a woman aged 40-49 years in good health. Some clones in this sample may be carry-over from other donors' samples.

This chain links TRBV28 with TRBJ2-2; D remains ambiguous. Germline CDR1 MDHEN, CDR2 SYDVKM. V was shortened by 2 bases and J by 5 bases, with 12 bases between the two germline ends. CDR3 size: 15 residues. The CDR3 is CASSLGSLETGELFF. The CDR3 DNA reads TGTGCCAGCAGTTTAGGTAGCCTAGAGACCGGGGAGCTGTTTTTT.

V usage is TRBV9 and J usage is TRBJ1-1; D is unresolved. Trimming removed 4 bases from V and 1 base from J, with 8 bases in between. CDR3 length: 13 residues. The V gene's germline CDR1 is SGDLS and CDR2 YYNGEE. CDR3 nucleotide sequence: TGTGCCAGCAGCAGGGAGAGGAACACTGAAGCTTTCTTT. Residues: CASSRERNTEAFF.

The chain links TRBV15 to TRBJ2-3; D tentatively reads TRBD1 or TRBD2 (6 bases each). CDR3 length equals 17 residues. In germline, CDR1 is LNHNV, CDR2 YYDKDF (reference sequence). V was cut by 4 bases and J by 6 bases, with 23 bases left in between. This CDR3 is CATSNDEPFTGADTQYF. In DNA, the CDR3 is TGTGCCACCAGCAACGACGAGCCCTTTACGGGGGCTGATACGCAGTATTTT.

CDR3 in amino acids: CASNRGRFNEQFF. The CDR3 DNA follows: TGTGCCAGCAATCGCGGGAGATTCAATGAGCAGTTCTTC. This chain uses TRBV2 with TRBJ2-1, with TRBD2 matching 7 bases. The CDR3 is made up of 13 amino acids. The trim removed 7 bases at V and 6 bases at J, leaving 6 bases unmatched. Germline V CDR1 and CDR2: SNHLY, FYNNEI.

This chain uses TRBV7-8 with TRBJ1-2; TRBD1 might be the D (6 bases). From germline, CDR1 is SGHVS and CDR2 FQNEAQ. CDR3 length: 13 amino acids. With 1 base removed from V and 8 bases from J, the gap between germline ends came to 11 bases. CDR3 sequence (DNA): TGTGCCAGCAGCTTAGAGGACAGCACAGGCTACACCTTC. It is translated as CASSLEDSTGYTF.

The chain combines TRBV11-3 with TRBJ2-1, with a weak D call TRBD2 (5 bases). This CDR3 is built from 14 residues. V lost 5 bases and J lost 8, with 16 bases in between. Germline assignment: CDR1 SGHNT and CDR2 YENEEA. The chain's CDR3 is CASSPGLISDEQFF. The CDR3, as DNA: TGTGCCAGCAGCCCAGGACTCATTTCCGATGAGCAGTTCTTC.

This clone was counted a single time. The J gene is TRBJ2-6, the V gene TRBV15; 7 nucleotides match TRBD1. CDR3 length: 18 amino acids. V was clipped by 3 bases and J by 0 bases; unmatched bases: 8. Germline assignment: CDR1 LNHNV and CDR2 YYDKDF (reference sequence). The CDR3 bases are TGTGCCACCAGCAGGTCCGAACAGGGGATCTCTGGGGCCAACGTCCTGACTTTC. It specifies CATSRSEQGISGANVLTF.

The chain recombines TRBV5-6 with TRBJ2-3; 8 bases fit TRBD1. J gave up 4 bases and V 0 bases, and 7 bases lay outside the gene matches. The CDR3 spans 16 residues. CDR1 is SGHDT and CDR2 is YYEEEE in the germline V gene. CDR3 coding DNA: TGTGCCAGCAGCTTGGCCGTGGACAGGGCTTCAGATACGCAGTATTTT. It codes for CASSLAVDRASDTQYF.

The rearrangement uses TRBV11-2 and TRBJ1-2, with 9 bases fitting TRBD1. After removal of 5 bases from V and 6 bases from J, the junction contained 7 bases not matched to a gene. Looked up from germline, CDR1 is SGHAT and CDR2 is FQNNGV. The length of the CDR3 is 14 residues. The CDR3 region is CASSKQGARNGYTF. In DNA form, the CDR3 reads TGTGCCAGCAGCAAACAGGGGGCGCGTAATGGCTACACCTTC.

The rearrangement links TRBV2 to TRBJ2-4; the D gene could be TRBD1 or TRBD2 (5 bases each). V was cut by 2 bases and J by 10 bases, with 15 bases left in between. Germline CDR1 SNHLY, CDR2 FYNNEI. This CDR3 spans 14 amino acids. The CDR3, as DNA: TGTGCCAGCAGTGAACTGGGACCTGAGGGGATTCAGTACTTC. It encodes CASSELGPEGIQYF.

This clone appeared once. The chain employs TRBV11-2 and TRBJ2-3, with D uncertain. V was clipped by 1 base and J by 2 bases, with 10 bases between them. CDR3 length: 15 amino acids. Germline CDR1 SGHAT, CDR2 FQNNGV. The CDR3 loop reads CASSLGVLYTDTQYF. In DNA form, the CDR3 reads TGTGCCAGCAGCTTAGGGGTTTTGTACACAGATACGCAGTATTTT.

This chain uses TRBV9 with TRBJ2-5; D is possibly TRBD1 (5 bases). Germline loops: CDR1 SGDLS, CDR2 YYNGEE. CDR3 size: 18 residues. V gave up 4 bases and J gave up 2 bases, with 24 bases separating them. The CDR3 reads CASSKTLGPTSRQETQYF. The CDR3 DNA reads as TGTGCCAGCAGCAAGACCTTGGGGCCCACATCAAGGCAAGAGACCCAGTACTTC.

This chain joins TRBV28 and TRBJ2-1; no reliable D call. V shed 7 bases and J shed 4 bases, with 8 bases lying between them. The CDR3 has 12 amino acids. Germline V gene lookup returns CDR1 MDHEN and CDR2 SYDVKM. The chain's CDR3 is CASTPRYNEQFF. CDR3 nucleotides: TGTGCCAGCACCCCGCGGTACAATGAGCAGTTCTTC. The full variable domain, its missing parts supplied by reference TRBV28 and TRBJ2-1, is DVKVTQSSRYLVKRTGEKVFLECVQDMDHENMFWYRQDPGLGLRLIYFSYDVKMKEKGDIPEGYSVSREKKERFSLILESASTNQTSMYLCASTPRYNEQFFGPGTRLTVL.

There are a few counts of this clone. The rearrangement links TRBV6-5 to TRBJ2-1; 9 bases fit TRBD2. The V and J ends lost 4 bases and 7 bases, in that order; junction bases with no gene match: 11. This CDR3 contains 16 residues. Per the germline V gene, CDR1 is MNHEY and CDR2 is SVGAGI. DNA for the CDR3: TGTGCCAGCAGTTCCCTGACTAGCGGACTAAGGAATGAGCAGTTCTTC. Encoded protein: CASSSLTSGLRNEQFF.

The chain combines TRBV19 with TRBJ2-1, with D unclear. Trimming left V 3 bases short and J 4 bases short, with 13 bases between. CDR3 length equals 15 residues. CDR1 is LNHDA and CDR2 is SQIVND in the germline V gene (reference sequence). CDR3 region: CASSILPKGYNEQFF. In DNA form, the CDR3 reads TGTGCCAGTAGTATCCTTCCCAAGGGTTACAATGAGCAGTTCTTC.

V gene TRBV5-4 combines with J gene TRBJ1-1, with 7 bases fitting TRBD1. Looked up from germline, CDR1 is SGHNT and CDR2 is YYREEE (reference sequence). The CDR3 covers 15 residues. The V gene end was trimmed by 4 bases and the J gene end by 4 bases; junction bases not matched to a gene: 10. The CDR3 protein is CASSAGNRGGTEAFF. The DNA for the CDR3 is TGTGCCAGCAGCGCCGGTAACAGGGGCGGCACTGAAGCTTTCTTT.

The chain recombines TRBV29-1 with TRBJ2-3; the match to TRBD2 covers 8 bases. Germline V CDR1 and CDR2: SQVTM, ANQGSEA. The J segment lost 0 bases and the V segment lost 4 bases, leaving 3 bases of the junction unmatched. The CDR3 is 14 amino acids. The CDR3 region has the DNA TGCAGCGTTGGTAGCGGGACTAGCACAGATACGCAGTATTTT. It encodes CSVGSGTSTDTQYF.

CDR3 nucleotides: TGTGCCACCAGCAGAGATCCCTTCACAGAGCAGTACTTC. It encodes CATSRDPFTEQYF. This chain connects TRBV15 to TRBJ2-7, with D unresolved. Germline V CDR1 and CDR2: LNHNV, YYDKDF (reference sequence). The V gene lost 0 bases and the J gene lost 7 bases, with 10 bases spanning the gap. The CDR3 contains 13 residues.

The chain recombines TRBV4-1 with TRBJ1-1, with D perhaps matching TRBD1 (6 bases). Germline assignment: CDR1 MGHRA and CDR2 YSYEKL. The CDR3 consists of 16 residues. Trimming stripped 3 bases from V and 1 base from J, with 15 bases between. The CDR3 DNA is TGCGCCAGCAGCCATCACGAACAGGGCCGGAACACTGAAGCTTTCTTT. Residues: CASSHHEQGRNTEAFF.

The CDR3 region is CASRMRGRDTQYF. DNA for the CDR3: TGTGCCAGTAGGATGAGGGGGAGAGATACGCAGTATTTT. The rearrangement links TRBV19 to TRBJ2-3, with D perhaps TRBD1 (6 bases). Trimming removed 6 bases at V and 5 bases at J, with 12 bases between. CDR3 length: 13 residues. Germline assignment: CDR1 LNHDA and CDR2 SQIVND (reference sequence).

The rearrangement joins TRBV28 to TRBJ1-2; D call uncertain. Germline assignment: CDR1 MDHEN and CDR2 SYDVKM. The CDR3 has 13 amino acids. V was shortened by 11 bases and J by 4 bases, with 17 bases between the two germline ends. CDR3 amino acids: CAATPHTAYGYTF. CDR3 DNA: TGTGCCGCAACCCCCCACACGGCCTATGGCTACACCTTC.

A single count supports this clone. This chain uses TRBV5-4 with TRBJ2-7; a weak D match, TRBD1 (6 bases). Germline CDR1 is SGHNT and CDR2 is YYREEE (reference sequence). This CDR3 has 13 amino acids. Trimming left V 5 bases short and J 6 bases short, with 15 bases between. This chain's CDR3 is CASSQGQSLEQYF. The CDR3 region has the DNA TGTGCCAGCAGTCAGGGACAATCCCTCGAGCAGTACTTC.

In regard to this clone: Other DNA sequences in this specimen translate into the identical CDR3. The chain recombines TRBV30 with TRBJ1-1; 7 positions match TRBD1. The germline gives CDR1 GTSNPN, CDR2 SVGIG (reference sequence). Losses at the gene ends were 3 bases for V and 1 base for J; bases not matched to a gene: 8. The CDR3 is 15 amino acids. In nucleotides, the CDR3 is TGTGCCTGGAGGGGGACAGCTCTCAAGAACACTGAAGCTTTCTTT. Protein product: CAWRGTALKNTEAFF.

The chain uses TRBV10-2 and TRBJ2-3, with 7 bases that match TRBD2. Germline V gives CDR1 WSHSY, CDR2 SAAADI. This CDR3 has 12 amino acids. Germline trimming cut 5 bases from V and 5 bases from J; bases unmatched to any gene: 1. CDR3 protein: CASSIAGDTQYF. The CDR3 DNA is TGCGCCAGCAGTATAGCGGGAGATACGCAGTATTTT.

The V and J genes are TRBV4-2 and TRBJ1-2; no clear D gene. Germline V gives CDR1 LGHNA, CDR2 YNFKEQ. V lost 0 bases and J 9 bases, leaving 14 bases between the germline ends. The length of the CDR3 is 14 residues. The CDR3 DNA sequence: TGTGCCAGCAGCCAAGATCAGGCTACGAGTAGCTACACCTTC. Protein product: CASSQDQATSSYTF.

This clone was observed a few times. The chain joins TRBV7-2 to TRBJ1-1; D gene uncertain. CDR3 length equals 13 residues. The V gene lost 1 base and the J gene lost 1 base, with 4 bases spanning the gap. Germline V gene data show CDR1 as SGHTA and CDR2 as FQGNSA. The DNA of the CDR3 is TGTGCCAGCAGCTTAGTCCCGAACACTGAAGCTTTCTTT. It encodes CASSLVPNTEAFF.

The chain joins TRBV7-2 to TRBJ1-5; 7 bases fit TRBD1. The CDR3 loop spans 14 amino acids. The junction had 7 bases not matched to a gene; V was cut back by 4 bases and J by 7 bases. Germline-derived CDR1 and CDR2 are SGHTA and FQGNSA. The CDR3, as DNA: TGTGCCAGCAGCTCAGAGCAGACAGGGCAGCCCCAGCATTTT. This codes for CASSSEQTGQPQHF.

For this clone: Different DNA sequences within this sample yield the same CDR3. The V and J genes are TRBV7-9 and TRBJ1-1, with D hard to call. From germline, CDR1 is SEHNR and CDR2 FQNEAQ (reference sequence). Trimming took off 3 bases at V and 4 bases at J, with 9 bases between the two ends. This CDR3 comprises 13 residues. The DNA for the CDR3 is TGTGCCAGCAGCTTTTCGCAAGGCACTGAAGCTTTCTTT. Protein: CASSFSQGTEAFF.

The rearrangement joins TRBV7-9 to TRBJ2-1, with TRBD2 matching 8 bases. Germline V gene sequence: CDR1 SEHNR, CDR2 FQNEAQ (reference sequence). This CDR3 is built from 16 residues. J lost 10 bases, V lost 0 bases, and 11 bases had no gene match. This chain's CDR3 is CASSLAMGLTSDEQFF. In DNA form, the CDR3 reads TGTGCCAGCAGCTTAGCTATGGGACTGACTAGCGACGAGCAGTTCTTC.

A few counts support this clone. This chain connects TRBV6-4 to TRBJ2-3, with TRBD1 matching over 8 bases. Germline loops: CDR1 MRHNA, CDR2 SNTAGT. J was trimmed by 0 bases and V by 0 bases; bases with no gene match: 11. The CDR3 is 19 amino acids. CDR3: CASSDSRDRHETSTDTQYF. DNA of the CDR3: TGTGCCAGCAGTGACTCGAGGGACAGGCACGAGACTAGCACAGATACGCAGTATTTT.

V usage is TRBV13 and J usage is TRBJ2-4, with D perhaps TRBD1 (7 bases). Germline CDR1 and CDR2: PRHDT and FYEKMQ (reference sequence). The V end lost 0 bases, the J end lost 9 bases, and 21 bases lay between the germline ends. The CDR3 covers 17 residues. CDR3 residues: CASSLGGQAGGSGIQYF. The CDR3 DNA reads TGTGCCAGCAGCTTAGGCGGACAGGCCGGGGGATCTGGCATTCAGTACTTC.

The rearrangement joins TRBV28 to TRBJ2-3, with 10 positions matching TRBD1. Trimming removed 4 bases from V and 6 bases from J; junction bases left unmatched: 4. Germline-derived CDR1 and CDR2 are MDHEN and SYDVKM. This CDR3 region has 14 residues. The CDR3 here is CASSSGQGGDTQYF. The DNA of the CDR3 is TGTGCCAGCAGTTCAGGACAGGGGGGGGATACGCAGTATTTT.